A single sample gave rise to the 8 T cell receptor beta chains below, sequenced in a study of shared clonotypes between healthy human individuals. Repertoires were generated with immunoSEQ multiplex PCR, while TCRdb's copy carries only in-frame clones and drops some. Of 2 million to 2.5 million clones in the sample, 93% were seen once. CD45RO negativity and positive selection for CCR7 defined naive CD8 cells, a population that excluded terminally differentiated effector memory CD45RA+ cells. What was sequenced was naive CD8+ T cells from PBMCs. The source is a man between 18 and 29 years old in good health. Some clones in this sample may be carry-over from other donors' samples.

CDR3 sequence: CASSRRREEETQYF. The CDR3 nucleotides read TGTGCCAGCAGCCGTAGAAGGGAAGAAGAGACCCAGTACTTC. This chain links TRBV9 with TRBJ2-5; D gene unclear. This CDR3 contains 14 residues. The germline CDR1 and CDR2 sequences are SGDLS and YYNGEE. Trimming removed 4 bases at V and 3 bases at J, with 13 bases between.

The DNA of the CDR3 is TGTGCCAGCACCCCCCGGGCCGGGGACGAGCAGTACTTC. Amino acids: CASTPRAGDEQYF. This rearrangement joins TRBV27 to TRBJ2-7; maybe TRBD2 (5 bases). CDR3 length: 13 residues. Trimming pared 7 bases from V and 5 bases from J, leaving 15 bases between. Germline V gene data show CDR1 as MNHEY and CDR2 as SMNVEV (reference sequence).

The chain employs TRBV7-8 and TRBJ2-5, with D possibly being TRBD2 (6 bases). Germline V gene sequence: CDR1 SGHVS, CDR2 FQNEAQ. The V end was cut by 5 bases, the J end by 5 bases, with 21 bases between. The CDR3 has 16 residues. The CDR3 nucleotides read TGTGCCAGCAGCCCGGGACTTCTTGGGCCGGAGGAGACCCAGTACTTC. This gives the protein CASSPGLLGPEETQYF.

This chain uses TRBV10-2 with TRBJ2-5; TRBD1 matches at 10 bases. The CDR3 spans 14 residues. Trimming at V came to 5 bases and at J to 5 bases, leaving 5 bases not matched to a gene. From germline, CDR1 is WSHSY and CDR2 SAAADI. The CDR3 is CASSRQGAAETQYF. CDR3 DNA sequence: TGCGCCAGCAGTCGACAGGGGGCGGCGGAGACCCAGTACTTC.

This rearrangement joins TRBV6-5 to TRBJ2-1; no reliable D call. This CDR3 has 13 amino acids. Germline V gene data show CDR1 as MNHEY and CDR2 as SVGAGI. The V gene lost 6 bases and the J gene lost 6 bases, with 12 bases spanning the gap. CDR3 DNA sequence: TGTGCCAGCAGCCCCGCATGGGGCAATGAGCAGTTCTTC. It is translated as CASSPAWGNEQFF.

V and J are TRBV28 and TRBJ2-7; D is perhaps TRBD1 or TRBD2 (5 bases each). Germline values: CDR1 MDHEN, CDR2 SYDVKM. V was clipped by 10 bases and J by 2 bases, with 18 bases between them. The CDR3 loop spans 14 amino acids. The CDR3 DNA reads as TGTGCCACCTGGGAGACTGGGACGACCTACGAGCAGTACTTC. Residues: CATWETGTTYEQYF.

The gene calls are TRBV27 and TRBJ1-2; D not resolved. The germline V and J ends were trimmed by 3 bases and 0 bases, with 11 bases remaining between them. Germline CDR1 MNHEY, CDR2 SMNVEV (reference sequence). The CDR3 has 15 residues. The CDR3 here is CASSFGPAPNYGYTF. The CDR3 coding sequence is TGTGCCAGCAGTTTCGGGCCGGCGCCTAACTATGGCTACACCTTC.

The CDR3 DNA is TGTGCCAGCAGTCAACGGACTAGCGGGACAAATGAGCAGTTCTTC. This translates into CASSQRTSGTNEQFF. The chain is built from TRBV27 and TRBJ2-1; TRBD2 matches at 12 bases. V gave up 5 bases and J gave up 7 bases; unmatched junction bases: 6. This CDR3 has 15 amino acids. CDR1 is MNHEY, CDR2 SMNVEV, per germline (reference sequence).